Sequencing of this T cell receptor (beta chain) was carried out in a study of blood T cell repertoires in COVID-19. The wider study: COVID-19 samples collected from the United States, Italy and Spain covered acute and convalescent phases.

The CDR3 totals 13 residues. The V end was cut by 2 bases, the J end by 6 bases, with 8 bases between. Germline CDR1 and CDR2: MNHEY and SVGAGI. This clone has just one count. In the study's own analysis: For nucleated cells, counts were estimated from reference gene primer amplification. Assay: immunoSEQ multiplex PCR; the TCRdb copy retains only in-frame clones and omits some. From that table come the V and J calls and clone size; the DNA was used to work out D and trimming. The sample lists a few hundred thousand clones, nearly 90% occurring once. Participants spanned ages about 18 to 95 years and resided in about 24 US areas.

The chain joins TRBV6-5 to TRBJ2-1, with D possibly matching TRBD2 (6 bases). The receptor was derived from a woman in her 30s who had recovered from COVID-19. The specimen sequenced was PBMCs or T cells enriched from blood (not recorded which). The CDR3 loop is CASSYNGGNEQFF. CDR3 in DNA: TGTGCCAGCAGTTACAACGGGGGCAATGAGCAGTTCTTC.